Listed below are T cell receptor beta chains from one sample, sequenced in a study of blood T cells in healthy people across ages. TCRdb used MiXCR to reprocess the 5' RACE reads, holding one entry per CDR3 protein. The sample comprises over 600,000 distinct CDR3 sequences, more than 35% of which are singletons, and 15% to 20% rests with the top ten. What was sequenced was blood. All receptors come from an elderly man in good health. The CDR3 runs from the conserved cysteine through the conserved F or W. A D gene is named only where the DNA matches it firmly. Not every row has a clone size; where given, it reads once, few, many or a size class.

clone_size	v_call	d_call	j_call	cdr3_aa	cdr3_nt
few	TRBV11-3	.	TRBJ2-5	CASSLVSSEQYF	TGTGCCAGCAGCTTAGTTTCGAGTGAGCAGTACTTC
many	TRBV7-8	.	TRBJ2-1	CASSPRPRGNEQFF	TGTGCCAGCAGCCCTCGCCCCCGCGGGAATGAGCAGTTCTTC
.	TRBV4-3	.	TRBJ1-5	CASSQVVSNQPQHF	TGCGCCAGCAGCCAAGTAGTAAGCAATCAGCCCCAGCATTTT
.	TRBV6-5	.	TRBJ2-5	CASSLSGLQTQYF	TGTGCCAGCAGTTTATCGGGACTCCAGACCCAGTACTTC
.	TRBV4-2	TRBD2	TRBJ2-7	CASSQGEWGREGDEQYF	TGTGCCAGCAGCCAGGGCGAATGGGGGAGGGAAGGAGACGAGCAGTACTTC
.	TRBV11-2	.	TRBJ2-7	CASSFDGSRYEQYF	TGTGCCAGCAGCTTTGACGGGAGTCGATACGAGCAGTACTTC
.	TRBV6-5	.	TRBJ2-1	CACSSLGEQFF	TGTGCCTGCAGTTCACTTGGAGAGCAGTTCTTC
.	TRBV20-1	TRBD2	TRBJ2-2	CSAEAGGTNTGELFF	TGCAGTGCCGAAGCGGGGGGGACCAACACCGGGGAGCTGTTTTTT
.	TRBV5-1	.	TRBJ2-3	CASSLVLGAPPRQYF	TGCGCCAGCAGCTTGGTTCTTGGGGCCCCACCTAGGCAGTATTTT
few	TRBV10-1	TRBD2	TRBJ2-2	CASSENLAGTGELFF	TGCGCCAGCAGTGAGAACCTAGCGGGCACCGGGGAGCTGTTTTTT
many	TRBV12-3/TRBV12-4	.	TRBJ2-2	CASRSATGELFF	TGTGCCAGCAGATCTGCTACCGGGGAGCTGTTTTTT
.	TRBV9	.	TRBJ2-1	CASSPLRGNSYNEQFF	TGTGCCAGCAGCCCCCTCCGGGGAAACTCCTACAATGAGCAGTTCTTC
few	TRBV20-1	TRBD2	TRBJ2-7	CSAELLAGGHEQYF	TGCAGTGCTGAGTTACTAGCGGGAGGGCACGAGCAGTACTTC
few	TRBV10-3	.	TRBJ1-2	CAISESGVIFGYTF	TGTGCCATCAGTGAGTCGGGGGTGATTTTTGGCTACACCTTC
few	TRBV20-1	TRBD1	TRBJ1-2	CSARDGGQGYGYTF	TGCAGTGCTAGAGATGGGGGACAGGGCTATGGCTACACCTTC
.	TRBV29-1	TRBD1	TRBJ2-5	CSEGTGGQETQYF	TGCAGCGAGGGGACAGGGGGCCAAGAGACCCAGTACTTC
few	TRBV12-3/TRBV12-4	TRBD2	TRBJ2-2	CASTTEYSGSYTGELFF	TGTGCCAGCACCACAGAATATAGCGGGAGTTACACCGGGGAGCTGTTTTTT
.	TRBV12-3/TRBV12-4	.	TRBJ2-7	CASSNPSDSYAYEQYF	TGTGCCAGCAGTAACCCTAGCGACAGCTACGCCTACGAGCAGTACTTC
.	TRBV7-2	.	TRBJ1-5	CASSLAGTGWQPQHF	TGTGCCAGCAGCTTAGCGGGTACAGGGTGGCAGCCCCAGCATTTT
.	TRBV6-5	.	TRBJ2-2	CASGRTISNTGELFF	TGTGCCAGCGGACGAACCATCTCAAACACCGGGGAGCTGTTTTTT
.	TRBV9	TRBD1	TRBJ1-1	CASSQGQGTEAFF	TGTGCCAGCAGCCAGGGACAGGGTACTGAAGCTTTCTTT
.	TRBV12-3/TRBV12-4	.	TRBJ1-1	CASSFRRGKGGGTEAFF	TGTGCCAGCAGTTTCCGCCGAGGAAAGGGAGGGGGCACTGAAGCTTTCTTT
.	TRBV28	.	TRBJ2-6	CASSSGGSGTGANVLTF	TGTGCCAGCAGTTCCGGGGGTTCAGGGACCGGGGCCAACGTCCTGACTTTC
few	TRBV3-1	.	TRBJ2-7	CASSQDRRLKSYEQYF	TGTGCCAGCAGCCAAGATCGTAGACTTAAATCCTACGAGCAGTACTTC
few	TRBV5-1	.	TRBJ2-3	CASSLGRTGGTDTQYF	TGCGCCAGCAGCTTGGGGAGGACGGGAGGCACAGATACGCAGTATTTT
few	TRBV25-1	.	TRBJ2-7	CASGGQASYEQYF	TGTGCCAGCGGTGGGCAGGCCTCCTACGAGCAGTACTTC
.	TRBV9	.	TRBJ2-1	CASSVGGRGVNEQFF	TGTGCCAGCAGCGTAGGAGGGCGAGGGGTAAATGAGCAGTTCTTC
.	TRBV11-2	TRBD1	TRBJ2-3	CASSLLTGIPDTQYF	TGTGCCAGCAGCCTATTGACAGGGATCCCAGATACGCAGTATTTT
few	TRBV5-1	TRBD2	TRBJ2-2	CASSPQTSPTGELFF	TGCGCCAGCAGCCCCCAGACTAGCCCCACCGGGGAGCTGTTTTTT
.	TRBV27	TRBD2	TRBJ2-7	CASSPTGETSYNEQYF	TGTGCCAGCAGTCCCACGGGGGAGACTAGCTACAATGAGCAGTACTTC
.	TRBV29-1	.	TRBJ2-7	CSVDPQMLYEQYF	TGCAGCGTTGACCCACAGATGCTCTACGAGCAGTACTTC
.	TRBV2	TRBD2	TRBJ2-1	CASSSGRTYNEQFF	TGTGCCAGCAGTAGCGGGAGGACATACAATGAGCAGTTCTTC
.	TRBV12-3/TRBV12-4	TRBD2	TRBJ2-3	CASRLGTSGTDTQYF	TGTGCCAGCAGACTCGGGACTAGCGGGACAGATACGCAGTATTTT
.	TRBV5-4	TRBD2	TRBJ2-1	CASSSTSGSHNEQFF	TGTGCCAGCAGCTCGACTAGCGGGAGCCACAATGAGCAGTTCTTC
many	TRBV29-1	.	TRBJ2-7	CSVDGQTNSEQYF	TGCAGCGTTGACGGTCAGACGAATAGCGAGCAGTACTTC
once	TRBV15	.	TRBJ2-1	CATSKLGSAYNEQFF	TGTGCCACCAGCAAGCTCGGGAGCGCCTACAATGAGCAGTTCTTC
.	TRBV5-1	TRBD1	TRBJ2-3	CASSKDRGLGDTQYF	TGCGCCAGCAGCAAAGACAGGGGGCTGGGAGATACGCAGTATTTT
.	TRBV7-2	.	TRBJ2-7	CATNLRGPGEQYF	TGTGCAACGAACCTCAGGGGTCCGGGCGAGCAGTACTTC
.	TRBV5-1	TRBD1	TRBJ2-1	CVSSKAGTGGHNEQFF	TGCGTCAGCAGCAAGGCCGGGACAGGGGGCCACAATGAGCAGTTCTTC
few	TRBV4-2	TRBD1	TRBJ1-4	CASSSSGQGLVKLFF	TGTGCCAGCAGCTCAAGCGGACAGGGACTTGTAAAACTGTTTTTT
few	TRBV7-3	.	TRBJ2-1	CASSQRGTDYNEQFF	TGTGCCAGCAGCCAACGGGGGACTGACTACAATGAGCAGTTCTTC
once	TRBV30	TRBD2	TRBJ2-3	CAWSFGGSSDTQYF	TGTGCCTGGAGTTTCGGCGGGAGTTCAGATACGCAGTATTTT
.	TRBV20-1	.	TRBJ1-5	CSASTDEGQPQHF	TGCAGTGCTAGCACGGACGAGGGGCAACCCCAGCATTTT
.	TRBV7-7	.	TRBJ2-3	CASSLTGVTDTQYF	TGTGCCAGCAGCTTGACAGGAGTCACAGATACGCAGTATTTT
few	TRBV6-2/TRBV6-3	.	TRBJ2-7	CASSYRTGKDEQYF	TGTGCCAGCAGTTATAGAACAGGGAAAGACGAGCAGTACTTC
many	TRBV20-1	TRBD2	TRBJ2-3	CSASQTSGNSDTQYF	TGCAGTGCTAGTCAAACTAGCGGGAACTCAGATACGCAGTATTTT
many	TRBV29-1	.	TRBJ2-5	CSVSPVRAGQETQYF	TGCAGCGTTTCTCCGGTTCGAGCGGGTCAAGAGACCCAGTACTTC
.	TRBV20-1	.	TRBJ1-2	CSADSSGPLYGYTF	TGCAGTGCTGACTCCTCCGGGCCGTTATATGGCTACACCTTC
.	TRBV6-6	.	TRBJ1-2	CASSPAVIYGYTF	TGTGCCAGCAGCCCAGCGGTTATCTATGGCTACACCTTC